The T cell receptor (beta chain) described here comes from a study of shared clonotypes between healthy human individuals. Cells designated naive CD8 were CD45RO-negative and were positively selected for CCR7, with terminally differentiated effector memory CD45RA+ cells excluded. V lost 5 bases and J lost 4; bases outside the gene matches: 6. The CDR3 covers 14 residues. Germline V gives CDR1 SGHVS, CDR2 FQNEAQ. Sequencing was performed with immunoSEQ multiplex PCR; in TCRdb, only in-frame clones are kept and a portion is missing. This table holds roughly 2,000,000 clones, roughly 95% found once. This chain joins TRBV7-8 and TRBJ2-3; 7 nucleotides match TRBD2. The sample was naive CD8+ T cells sorted from blood. This sequence was found in a man younger than 35 in good health. For the CDR3, the DNA is TGTGCCAGCAGCACGACTAGCTCGGCAGATACGCAGTATTTT. Translating gives CASSTTSSADTQYF.